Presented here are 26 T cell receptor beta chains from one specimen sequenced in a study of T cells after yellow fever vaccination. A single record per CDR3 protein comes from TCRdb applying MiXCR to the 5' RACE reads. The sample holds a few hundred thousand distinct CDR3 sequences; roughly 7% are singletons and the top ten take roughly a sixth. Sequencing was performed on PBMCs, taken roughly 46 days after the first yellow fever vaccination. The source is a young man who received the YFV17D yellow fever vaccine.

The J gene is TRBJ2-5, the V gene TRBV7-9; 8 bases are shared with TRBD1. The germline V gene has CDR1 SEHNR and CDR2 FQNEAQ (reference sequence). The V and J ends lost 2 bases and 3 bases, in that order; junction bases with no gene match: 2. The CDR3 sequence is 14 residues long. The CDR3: CASSLRGQEETQYF. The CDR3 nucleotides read TGTGCCAGCAGCTTACGGGGACAGGAAGAGACCCAGTACTTC.

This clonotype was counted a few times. CDR3 in DNA: TGTGCCAGCAGCCTGCCCCCGCTGGGCGACGAGCAGTACGTC. Its translation is CASSLPPLGDEQYV. This sequence joins TRBV5-6 and TRBJ2-7; D call uncertain. V was clipped by 4 bases and J by 5 bases, with 16 bases between them. Germline V gene data show CDR1 as SGHDT and CDR2 as YYEEEE. The CDR3 is 14 residues long.

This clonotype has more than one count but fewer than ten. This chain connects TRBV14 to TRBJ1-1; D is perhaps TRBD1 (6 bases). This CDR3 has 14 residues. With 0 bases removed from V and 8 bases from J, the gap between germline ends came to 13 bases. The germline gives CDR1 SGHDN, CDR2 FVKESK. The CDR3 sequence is CASSQDPGDKEAFF. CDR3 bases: TGTGCCAGCAGCCAAGATCCGGGGGACAAGGAAGCTTTCTTT.

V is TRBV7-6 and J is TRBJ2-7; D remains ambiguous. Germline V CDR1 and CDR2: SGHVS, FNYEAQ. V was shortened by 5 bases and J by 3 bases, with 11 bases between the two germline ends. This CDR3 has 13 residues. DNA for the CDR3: TGTGCCAGCAGCCCCGGACCTGACTACGAGCAGTACGTC. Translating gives CASSPGPDYEQYV.

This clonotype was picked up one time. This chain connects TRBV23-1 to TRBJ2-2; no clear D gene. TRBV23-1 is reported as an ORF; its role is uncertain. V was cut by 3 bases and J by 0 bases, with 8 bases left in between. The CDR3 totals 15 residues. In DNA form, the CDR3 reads TGCGCCAGCAGTCACAGGACCACGAACACCGGGGAGCTGTTTTTT. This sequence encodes CASSHRTTNTGELFF.

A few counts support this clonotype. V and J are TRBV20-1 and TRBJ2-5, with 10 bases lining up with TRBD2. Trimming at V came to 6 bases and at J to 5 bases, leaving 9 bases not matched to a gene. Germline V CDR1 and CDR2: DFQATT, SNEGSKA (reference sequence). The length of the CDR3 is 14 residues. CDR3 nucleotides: TGCAGTGCCTACCCCGGGACTAGCGTCGAGACCCAGTACTTC. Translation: CSAYPGTSVETQYF.

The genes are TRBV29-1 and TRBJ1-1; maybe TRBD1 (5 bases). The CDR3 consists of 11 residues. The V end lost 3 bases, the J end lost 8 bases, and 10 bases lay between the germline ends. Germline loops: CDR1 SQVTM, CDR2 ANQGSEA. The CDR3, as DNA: TGCAGCGTTGAGAGGGGCGGGGAAGCTTTCTTT. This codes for CSVERGGEAFF. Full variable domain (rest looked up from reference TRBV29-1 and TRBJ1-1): SAVISQKPSRDICQRGTSLTIQCQVDSQVTMMFWYRQQPGQSLTLIATANQGSEATYESGFVIDKFPISRPNLTFSTLTVSNMSPEDSSIYLCSVERGGEAFFGQGTRLTVV.

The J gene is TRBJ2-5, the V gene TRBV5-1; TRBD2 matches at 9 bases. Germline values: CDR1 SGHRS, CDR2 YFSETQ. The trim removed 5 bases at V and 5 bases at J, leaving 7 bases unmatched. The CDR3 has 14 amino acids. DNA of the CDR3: TGCGCCAGCAGACCGGGACTAGCCATGGAGACCCAGTACTTC. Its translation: CASRPGLAMETQYF.

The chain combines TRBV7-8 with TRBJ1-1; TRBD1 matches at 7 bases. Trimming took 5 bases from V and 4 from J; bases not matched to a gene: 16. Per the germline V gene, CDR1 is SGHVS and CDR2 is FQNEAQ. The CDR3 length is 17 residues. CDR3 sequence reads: CASSLFRDRASLTEAFF. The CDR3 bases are TGTGCCAGCAGCCTATTCCGGGACAGAGCGAGTCTCACTGAAGCTTTCTTT.

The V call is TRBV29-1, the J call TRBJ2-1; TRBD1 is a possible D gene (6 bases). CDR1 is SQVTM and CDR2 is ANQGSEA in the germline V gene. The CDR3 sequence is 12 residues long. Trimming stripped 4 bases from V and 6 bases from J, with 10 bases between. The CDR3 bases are TGCAGCGTTGTATCAGGGGTCAATGAGCAGTTCTTC. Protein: CSVVSGVNEQFF.

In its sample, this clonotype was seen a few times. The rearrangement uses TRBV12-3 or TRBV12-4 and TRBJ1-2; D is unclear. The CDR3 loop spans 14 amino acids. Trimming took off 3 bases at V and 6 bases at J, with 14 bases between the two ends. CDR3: CASSFPGGGHGYTF. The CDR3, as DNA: TGTGCCAGCAGTTTCCCGGGAGGTGGGCATGGCTACACCTTC.

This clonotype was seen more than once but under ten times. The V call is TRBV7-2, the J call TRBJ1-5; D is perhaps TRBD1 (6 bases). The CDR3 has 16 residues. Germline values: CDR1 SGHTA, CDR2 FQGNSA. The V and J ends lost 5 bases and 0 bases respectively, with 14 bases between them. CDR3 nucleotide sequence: TGTGCCAGCAGCCCCGGGACATACCATAGCAATCAGCCCCAGCATTTT. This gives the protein CASSPGTYHSNQPQHF.

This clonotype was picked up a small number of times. In nucleotides, the CDR3 is TGCAGCGTTGCAGGGTCAGATACGCAGTATTTT. It encodes CSVAGSDTQYF. The gene calls are TRBV29-1 and TRBJ2-3; perhaps TRBD1 as D (5 bases). CDR1 is SQVTM, CDR2 ANQGSEA, per germline. V was cut by 4 bases and J by 4 bases, with 6 bases left in between. The length of the CDR3 is 11 residues.

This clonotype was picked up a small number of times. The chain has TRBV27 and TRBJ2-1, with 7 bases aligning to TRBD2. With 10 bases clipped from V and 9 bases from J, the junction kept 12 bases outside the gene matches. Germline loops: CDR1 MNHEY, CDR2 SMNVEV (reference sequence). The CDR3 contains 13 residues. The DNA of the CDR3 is TGTGCCACCTCCCCCTCTAGCGGCATTGAGCAGTTCTTC. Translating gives CATSPSSGIEQFF.

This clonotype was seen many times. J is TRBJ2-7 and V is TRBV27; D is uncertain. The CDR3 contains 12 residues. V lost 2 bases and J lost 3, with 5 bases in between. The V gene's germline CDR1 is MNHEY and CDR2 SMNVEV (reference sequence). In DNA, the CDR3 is TGTGCCAGCAGTTTAAGGTACTACGAGCAGTACGTC. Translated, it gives CASSLRYYEQYV.

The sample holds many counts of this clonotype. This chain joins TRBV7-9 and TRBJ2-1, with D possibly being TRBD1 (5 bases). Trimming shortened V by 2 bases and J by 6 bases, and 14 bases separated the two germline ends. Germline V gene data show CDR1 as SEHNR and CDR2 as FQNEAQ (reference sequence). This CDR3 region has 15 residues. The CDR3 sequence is CASSLTGVMGNEQFF. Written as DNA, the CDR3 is TGTGCCAGCAGCTTAACAGGAGTTATGGGCAATGAGCAGTTCTTC.

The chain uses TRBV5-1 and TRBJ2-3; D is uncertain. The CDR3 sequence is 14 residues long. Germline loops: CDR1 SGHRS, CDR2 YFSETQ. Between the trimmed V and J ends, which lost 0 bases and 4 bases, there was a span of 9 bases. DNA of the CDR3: TGCGCCAGCAGCTTGGTTGGCCCTCCAGATACGCAGTATTTT. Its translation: CASSLVGPPDTQYF. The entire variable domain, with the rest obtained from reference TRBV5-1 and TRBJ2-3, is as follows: KAGVTQTPRYLIKTRGQQVTLSCSPISGHRSVSWYQQTPGQGLQFLFEYFSETQRNKGNFPGRFSGRQFSNSRSEMNVSTLELGDSALYLCASSLVGPPDTQYFGPGTRLTVL.

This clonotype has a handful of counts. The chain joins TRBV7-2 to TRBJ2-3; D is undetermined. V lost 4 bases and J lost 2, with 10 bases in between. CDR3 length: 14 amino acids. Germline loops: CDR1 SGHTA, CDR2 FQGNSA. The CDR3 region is CASSSLWDTDTQYF. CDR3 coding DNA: TGTGCCAGCAGCTCACTATGGGACACAGATACGCAGTATTTT.

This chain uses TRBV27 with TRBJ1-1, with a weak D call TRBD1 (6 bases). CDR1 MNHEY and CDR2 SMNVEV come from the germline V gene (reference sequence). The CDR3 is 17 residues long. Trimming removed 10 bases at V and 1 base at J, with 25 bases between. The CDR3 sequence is CANSPWGPRGTNTEAFF. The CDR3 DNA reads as TGTGCCAACAGCCCCTGGGGGCCCCGGGGAACGAACACTGAAGCTTTCTTT.

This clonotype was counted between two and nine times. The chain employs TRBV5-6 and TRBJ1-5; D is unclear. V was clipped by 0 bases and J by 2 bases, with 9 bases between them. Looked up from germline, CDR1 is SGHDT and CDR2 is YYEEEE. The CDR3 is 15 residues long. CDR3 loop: CASSLGAFGNQPQHF. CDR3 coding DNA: TGTGCCAGCAGCTTGGGGGCTTTTGGCAATCAGCCCCAGCATTTT.

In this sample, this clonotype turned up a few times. The CDR3 sequence is CATTTGRLSETQYF. In DNA, the CDR3 is TGTGCCACCACCACCGGACGACTAAGCGAGACCCAGTACTTC. This chain joins TRBV6-2 or TRBV6-3 and TRBJ2-5, with TRBD2 as a possible D gene (5 bases). Trimming left V 10 bases short and J 5 bases short, with 20 bases between. Germline V gene data show CDR1 as MNHEY and CDR2 as SVGEGT. The length of the CDR3 is 14 residues.

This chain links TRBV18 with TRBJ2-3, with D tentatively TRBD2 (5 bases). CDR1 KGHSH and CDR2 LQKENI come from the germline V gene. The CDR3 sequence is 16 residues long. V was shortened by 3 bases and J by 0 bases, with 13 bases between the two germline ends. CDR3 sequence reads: CASSPPGSSSTDTQYF. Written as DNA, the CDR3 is TGTGCCAGCTCACCGCCGGGGTCCTCTAGCACAGATACGCAGTATTTT. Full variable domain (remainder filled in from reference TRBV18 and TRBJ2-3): NAGVMQNPRHLVRRRGQEARLRCSPMKGHSHVYWYRQLPEEGLKFMVYLQKENIIDESGMPKERFSAEFPKEGPSILRIQQVVRGDSAAYFCASSPPGSSSTDTQYFGPGTRLTVL.

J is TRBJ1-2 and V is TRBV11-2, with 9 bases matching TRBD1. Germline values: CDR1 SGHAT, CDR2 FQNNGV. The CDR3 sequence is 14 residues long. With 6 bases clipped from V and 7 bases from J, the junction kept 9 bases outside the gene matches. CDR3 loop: CASSPQGAIGGYTF. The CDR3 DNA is TGTGCCAGCAGTCCACAGGGGGCCATAGGTGGCTACACCTTC.

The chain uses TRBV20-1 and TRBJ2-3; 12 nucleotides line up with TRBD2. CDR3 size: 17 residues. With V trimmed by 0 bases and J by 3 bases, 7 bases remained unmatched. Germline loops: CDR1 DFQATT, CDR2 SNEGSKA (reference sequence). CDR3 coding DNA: TGCAGTGCTAGAGATAGGAAACTAGCGGGGGGAACAGATACGCAGTATTTT. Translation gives CSARDRKLAGGTDTQYF.

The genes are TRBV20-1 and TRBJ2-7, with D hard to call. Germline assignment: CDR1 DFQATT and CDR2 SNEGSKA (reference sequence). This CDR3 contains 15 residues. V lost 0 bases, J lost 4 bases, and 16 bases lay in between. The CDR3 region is CSARDLAGKGYEQYV. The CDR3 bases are TGCAGTGCTAGAGATCTCGCAGGAAAGGGTTACGAGCAGTACGTC.

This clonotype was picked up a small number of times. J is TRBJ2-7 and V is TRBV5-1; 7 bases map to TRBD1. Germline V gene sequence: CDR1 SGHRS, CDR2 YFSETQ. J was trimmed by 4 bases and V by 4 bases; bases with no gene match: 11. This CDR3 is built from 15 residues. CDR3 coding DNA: TGCGCCAGCAGCCCGGGACAGTCCATTACTTACGAGCAGTACTTC. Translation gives CASSPGQSITYEQYF. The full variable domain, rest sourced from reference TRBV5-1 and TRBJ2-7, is KAGVTQTPRYLIKTRGQQVTLSCSPISGHRSVSWYQQTPGQGLQFLFEYFSETQRNKGNFPGRFSGRQFSNSRSEMNVSTLELGDSALYLCASSPGQSITYEQYFGPGTRLTVT.